Listed below are T cell receptor beta chains from one sample, sequenced in a study of CD8+ T cells in alopecia areata. Assay: immunoSEQ multiplex PCR; the TCRdb copy retains only in-frame clones and omits some. The sample holds 9,500 to 15,000 clones, around three fifths seen once. The sample comprised skin. Source of these receptors: a human donor with alopecia areata. Each CDR3 is given without its conserved first and last residue. Each record gives: V gene, J gene, CDR3 protein.

TRBV2	TRBJ2-7	ASMSASLRYEQY
TRBV4-1	TRBJ2-3	ASSPGLAGWDTQY
TRBV7-2	TRBJ2-5	ASSNPPPGLGWGQESQY
TRBV27	TRBJ2-7	ASSIGQGMVYEQY
TRBV7-9	TRBJ2-7	ASSQTAGLGAYEQY
TRBV7-2	-	ASSLGPATSFSYEQY
TRBV28	TRBJ2-7	ASSFNFGGGYEQY
TRBV6-1	TRBJ2-5	ASSDTGQGDQETQY
TRBV4-3	TRBJ1-1	ASSQLLGQNTEAF
TRBV2	TRBJ2-7	ASSRDRTYEQY
TRBV7-6	TRBJ2-3	ASSLGLPATDTQY
TRBV9	TRBJ2-3	ASTRSLAPTDTQY
TRBV7-9	TRBJ1-1	ASSLTTGGAEAF
TRBV11-2	TRBJ1-2	ASSLVDRGYGYT
TRBV27	TRBJ2-7	ASSLSVATAPYEQY
TRBV6-5	TRBJ2-7	ASSYGGLQTYEQY
TRBV6-4	TRBJ2-1	ASGRAGTGKNNEQF
TRBV6-1	TRBJ1-4	ASSGQGGTNEKLF
TRBV7-2	-	ASRLAGATYEQY
TRBV7-8	TRBJ1-5	ASSLARDQPQH
TRBV7-2	TRBJ2-3	ASSPAATRSTDTQY
TRBV4-3	TRBJ1-2	ASSQDPGGDKGLT
TRBV9	TRBJ2-5	ASSKEEGGQETQY
TRBV5-4	TRBJ2-4	ASSLVVLPNIQY
TRBV4-1	TRBJ2-1	ASSQDLFGLLAGSSEQF
TRBV14	TRBJ2-7	ASSNYGTRTYEQY
TRBV19	TRBJ2-1	ASSPTKNEQF
TRBV14	TRBJ2-7	ASSQDKSTLTYEQY
TRBV19	TRBJ2-1	ASSISSGGAYNEQF
TRBV7-6	TRBJ2-5	ASSILAGEGQETQY
TRBV14	TRBJ2-7	ASSLQGMHEQY
TRBV5-8	TRBJ2-5	ASSRYGVQETQY
TRBV13	TRBJ1-1	ASSYTVMNTEAF
TRBV5-4	TRBJ1-1	ASSQDLRQVGTEAF
TRBV18	TRBJ2-1	ASSQPEGQGPYYNEQF
TRBV4-2	TRBJ2-7	ASSAFYEQY
TRBV29-1	TRBJ2-7	SVEVRTGGYYEQY
TRBV7-3	TRBJ2-2	ASSYRNTGELF
TRBV29-1	TRBJ2-5	SVEALGAGETQY
TRBV6-5	TRBJ2-7	ASSYRPRGYEQY
TRBV5-1	TRBJ2-5	ASSVYRGPETQY
TRBV4-3	TRBJ2-7	ASSQDTGFRSEQY
TRBV4-1	TRBJ2-7	ASSVLAGGSYEQY
TRBV7-2	TRBJ2-7	ASSHGDARAYEQY
TRBV18	TRBJ2-3	ASSPNKKGTDTQY
TRBV4-1	TRBJ2-1	ASSPTRHEQF
TRBV25-1	TRBJ2-7	ASSGTGVGIDEQY
TRBV18	TRBJ2-7	ASSPFSGQDYEQY
TRBV4-3	TRBJ2-1	ASSLPGQLLGQF
TRBV29-1	TRBJ1-2	SVEASPARYGYT
TRBV11-3	TRBJ2-3	ASSEGKDTQY
TRBV30	TRBJ2-7	AWSPALGTYEQY
TRBV27	TRBJ2-7	ASSRSPEDEQY
TRBV23-1	TRBJ2-7	ASSQPSRDLSGYEQY
TRBV27	TRBJ2-3	ASSWGVLGRGNTDTQY
TRBV18	TRBJ2-7	ASSTTGVLDEQY
TRBV25-1	TRBJ1-5	ASSGTGGGGQPQH
TRBV7-2	TRBJ2-7	ASSLDGDRGYEQY